The 10 T cell receptor beta chains given below trace back to one sample, sequenced in a study of cytomegalovirus exposure and HLA in healthy donors. PCR primers comprised 60 Vbeta and 13 Jbeta primers. TCRdb's table, derived via immunoSEQ multiplex PCR, lists solely in-frame clones and lacks some. The table has under 150,000 clones, about 69% seen once. The specimen sequenced was PBMCs. Receptors originate from a man aged 25 to 40 in good health and CMV-seronegative.

The chain recombines TRBV6-5 with TRBJ1-5; 8 nucleotides line up with TRBD1. Trimming cost V 6 bases and J 0 bases; bases outside gene matches: 4. Germline CDR1 reads MNHEY; CDR2 reads SVGAGI. CDR3 length: 15 residues. In DNA, the CDR3 is TGTGCCAGCAGGTCGGACAGGGCTAGCAATCAGCCCCAGCATTTT. Translated: CASRSDRASNQPQHF.

This chain links TRBV29-1 with TRBJ2-7; 10 bases agree with TRBD1. CDR3 length: 13 amino acids. The germline gives CDR1 SQVTM, CDR2 ANQGSEA. With 4 bases clipped from V and 2 bases from J, the junction kept 2 bases outside the gene matches. The CDR3 is CSVGGQGAYEQYF. The CDR3 bases are TGCAGCGTTGGAGGACAGGGGGCCTACGAGCAGTACTTC.

The V call is TRBV7-2, the J call TRBJ1-2, with D perhaps matching TRBD1 (5 bases). There are 14 residues in the CDR3. Germline V gene sequence: CDR1 SGHTA, CDR2 FQGNSA. The V end was cut by 5 bases, the J end by 10 bases, with 20 bases between. The CDR3 protein is CASSPGSGGVVYTF. CDR3 DNA: TGTGCCAGCAGCCCCGGGTCGGGGGGGGTGGTCTACACCTTC.

This sequence joins TRBV10-1 and TRBJ1-1, with TRBD1 identical over 7 bases. This CDR3 is built from 17 residues. J gave up 5 bases and V 8 bases, and 20 bases lay outside the gene matches. Per germline, CDR1 WNHNN and CDR2 SYGVQD (reference sequence). CDR3 nucleotide sequence: TGCGCCAGCTCTCGGAGACGGACAGGTGGGCGGATGACTGAAGCTTTCTTT. Protein product: CASSRRRTGGRMTEAFF.

This clone was detected only a few times. The rearrangement links TRBV6-1 to TRBJ2-7; a weak D match, TRBD2 (5 bases). This CDR3 is built from 14 residues. Trimming removed 7 bases from V and 4 bases from J, with 17 bases in between. CDR1 and CDR2 from the germline V gene are MNHNS and SASEGT. The CDR3 spells CASIRELGAYEQYF. The CDR3 DNA reads TGTGCCAGCATACGGGAACTAGGAGCTTACGAGCAGTACTTC.

The chain combines TRBV5-6 with TRBJ2-5, with D unclear. This CDR3 spans 16 amino acids. The germline V gene encodes CDR1 SGHDT and CDR2 YYEEEE. The V end lost 3 bases, the J end lost 2 bases, and 17 bases lay between the germline ends. CDR3 bases: TGTGCCAGCAGCTCAGGAATAATGACGCATCAAGAGACCCAGTACTTC. Translated: CASSSGIMTHQETQYF.

This clone has only one observation. Within the sample, other DNA sequences also encode this same CDR3. The chain recombines TRBV28 with TRBJ1-2; no firm D call. Per the germline V gene, CDR1 is MDHEN and CDR2 is SYDVKM. Trimming took 7 bases from V and 4 from J, leaving 7 bases between them. The CDR3 has 11 residues. CDR3 DNA: TGTGCCAGCAACGGCGGCTATGGCTACACCTTC. Its protein product is CASNGGYGYTF.

The chain carries TRBV7-8 and TRBJ2-3; D perhaps matches TRBD2 (6 bases). V lost 3 bases and J lost 3, with 16 bases in between. The germline CDR1 and CDR2 sequences are SGHVS and FQNEAQ. This CDR3 is built from 16 residues. The CDR3 loop reads CASSFGERGGTDTQYF. CDR3 nucleotides: TGTGCCAGCAGCTTTGGAGAGAGAGGAGGGACAGATACGCAGTATTTT.

CDR3 residues: CASSLQGTSQETQYF. In nucleotides, the CDR3 is TGTGCCAGCAGCTTACAGGGGACATCCCAAGAGACCCAGTACTTC. V and J are TRBV11-3 and TRBJ2-5, with D perhaps matching TRBD1 (6 bases). Trimming removed 2 bases from V and 1 base from J, with 11 bases in between. The CDR3 has 15 residues. The germline V gene has CDR1 SGHNT and CDR2 YENEEA.

The chain is built from TRBV5-1 and TRBJ1-1; tentative D call: TRBD1 (5 bases). Germline CDR1 SGHRS, CDR2 YFSETQ. CDR3 size: 15 residues. Trimming stripped 3 bases from V and 5 bases from J, with 17 bases between. CDR3 sequence reads: CASSSPEGLGTEAFF. Here the CDR3 DNA reads TGCGCCAGCAGCTCCCCGGAGGGGCTGGGGACTGAAGCTTTCTTT. Drawing the rest from reference TRBV5-1 and TRBJ1-1, the complete variable domain is KAGVTQTPRYLIKTRGQQVTLSCSPISGHRSVSWYQQTPGQGLQFLFEYFSETQRNKGNFPGRFSGRQFSNSRSEMNVSTLELGDSALYLCASSSPEGLGTEAFFGQGTRLTVV.